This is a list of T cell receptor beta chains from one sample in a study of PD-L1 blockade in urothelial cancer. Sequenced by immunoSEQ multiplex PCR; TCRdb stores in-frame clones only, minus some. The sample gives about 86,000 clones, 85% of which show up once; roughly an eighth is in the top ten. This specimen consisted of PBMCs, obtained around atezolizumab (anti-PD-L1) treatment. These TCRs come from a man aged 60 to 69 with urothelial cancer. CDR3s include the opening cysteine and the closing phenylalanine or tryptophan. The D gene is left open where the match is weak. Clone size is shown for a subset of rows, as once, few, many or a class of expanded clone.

cdr3_aa: CASSESKIGIYEQYF; cdr3_nt: TGCGCCAGCAGTGAGTCGAAGATCGGGATCTACGAGCAGTACTTC; d_call: -; v_call: TRBV10-1; j_call: TRBJ2-7; clone_size: once
cdr3_aa: CASSVARTVNTDTQYF; cdr3_nt: TGTGCCAGCAGCGTAGCTCGGACAGTCAACACAGATACGCAGTATTTT; d_call: -; v_call: TRBV9; j_call: TRBJ2-3; clone_size: -
cdr3_aa: CASSPSDRGPSGNTIYF; cdr3_nt: TGTGCCAGCAGTCCTAGCGACAGGGGCCCTTCTGGAAACACCATATATTTT; d_call: TRBD1; v_call: TRBV28; j_call: TRBJ1-3; clone_size: -
cdr3_aa: CASGLSSGRQYNEQFF; cdr3_nt: TGTGCTAGTGGGCTCTCAAGCGGGAGGCAGTACAATGAGCAGTTCTTC; d_call: TRBD2; v_call: TRBV12-5; j_call: TRBJ2-1; clone_size: -
cdr3_aa: CASRGDRGDSPLHF; cdr3_nt: TGTGCCAGCAGGGGGGACAGGGGAGATTCACCCCTCCACTTT; d_call: TRBD1; v_call: TRBV2; j_call: TRBJ1-6; clone_size: -
cdr3_aa: CAWSLSSGNTIYF; cdr3_nt: TGTGCCTGGAGTTTGAGCTCTGGAAACACCATATATTTT; d_call: -; v_call: TRBV30; j_call: TRBJ1-3; clone_size: few
cdr3_aa: CAISVDVGGPNTGELFF; cdr3_nt: TGTGCCATCAGTGTCGACGTCGGGGGGCCTAACACCGGGGAGCTGTTTTTT; d_call: -; v_call: TRBV10-3; j_call: TRBJ2-2; clone_size: -
cdr3_aa: CATSRVRLRVEQYF; cdr3_nt: TGTGCCACCAGCAGAGTCCGACTACGAGTCGAGCAGTACTTC; d_call: -; v_call: TRBV15; j_call: TRBJ2-7; clone_size: -
cdr3_aa: CATSRLVGDGYTF; cdr3_nt: TGTGCCACCAGCCGGTTAGTAGGAGATGGCTACACCTTC; d_call: -; v_call: TRBV6-5; j_call: TRBJ1-2; clone_size: -
cdr3_aa: CASSLAGQVYGYTF; cdr3_nt: TGTGCCAGCAGCTTGGCCGGACAGGTCTATGGCTACACCTTC; d_call: TRBD1; v_call: TRBV5-6; j_call: TRBJ1-2; clone_size: -
cdr3_aa: CASSFEGVSTDTQYF; cdr3_nt: TGTGCCAGCAGTTTCGAGGGCGTTAGCACAGATACGCAGTATTTT; d_call: -; v_call: TRBV27; j_call: TRBJ2-3; clone_size: -
cdr3_aa: CASSVEAVGTEAFF; cdr3_nt: TGTGCCAGCAGCGTAGAGGCCGTCGGGACTGAAGCTTTCTTT; d_call: -; v_call: TRBV9; j_call: TRBJ1-1; clone_size: -
cdr3_aa: CASSLFSANEKLFF; cdr3_nt: TGTGCCAGCAGCTTATTTTCAGCTAATGAAAAACTGTTTTTT; d_call: -; v_call: TRBV7-8; j_call: TRBJ1-4; clone_size: -
cdr3_aa: CASSPRDSGGSNEQFF; cdr3_nt: TGTGCCAGCAGCCCCCGGGATAGCGGGGGGTCGAATGAGCAGTTCTTC; d_call: TRBD2; v_call: TRBV9; j_call: TRBJ2-1; clone_size: -